The present TCR beta chain was sequenced within a study of blood T cells in healthy people across ages. About the study: Every two T cells gave about one barcoded beta molecule via template switching.

With a J-beta primer mix and a sample-barcoded 5' primer, a second PCR ran about 7 to 12 cycles. TCRdb itself ran the 5' RACE reads through MiXCR, one entry per CDR3 protein. There are 1.5 million to 2 million distinct CDR3 sequences in the sample; 28% occur only once, and 7.7% lies in the top ten. General study points: Underestimates were what the diversity estimates from one million T cells were considered to be. CMV infection status of these donors was not known. Whereas aged donors had fewer naive CD4+ cells, long-lived donors had more of them and higher diversity.

In this sample, this clonotype turned up many times. Its target is not known. The junction shows a germline mismatch at one end, possibly a read error. Germline CDR1 SNHLY, CDR2 FYNNEI. The CDR3 has 13 residues. The receptor's source is a woman in her 30s in good health. The rearrangement joins TRBV2 to TRBJ2-5; D is unresolved. The sequencing input was blood. The CDR3 region has the DNA TGCGCCAGCAGCGACGGGCTACAAGAGACCCAGTACTTC. Its protein is CASSDGLQETQYF.